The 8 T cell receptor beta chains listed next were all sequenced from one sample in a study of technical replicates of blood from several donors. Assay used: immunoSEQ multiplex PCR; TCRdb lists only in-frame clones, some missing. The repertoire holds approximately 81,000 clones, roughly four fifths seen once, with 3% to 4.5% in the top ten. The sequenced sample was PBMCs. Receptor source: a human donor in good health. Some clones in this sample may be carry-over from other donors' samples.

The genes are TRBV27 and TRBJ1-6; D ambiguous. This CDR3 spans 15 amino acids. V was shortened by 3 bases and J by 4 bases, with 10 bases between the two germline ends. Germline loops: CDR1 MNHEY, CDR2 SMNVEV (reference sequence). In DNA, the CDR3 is TGTGCCAGCAGTTTGAGTTCTTCTTATAATTCACCCCTCCACTTT. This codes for CASSLSSSYNSPLHF.

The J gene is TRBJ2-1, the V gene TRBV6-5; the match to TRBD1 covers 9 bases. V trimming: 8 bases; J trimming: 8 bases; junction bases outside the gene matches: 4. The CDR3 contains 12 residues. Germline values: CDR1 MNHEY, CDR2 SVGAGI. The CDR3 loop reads CASLNRGHEQFF. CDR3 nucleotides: TGTGCCAGCCTCAACAGGGGGCATGAGCAGTTCTTC.

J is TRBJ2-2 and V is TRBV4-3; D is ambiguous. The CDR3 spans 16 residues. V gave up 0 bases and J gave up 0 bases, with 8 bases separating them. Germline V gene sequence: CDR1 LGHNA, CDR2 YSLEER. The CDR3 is CASSQETSANTGELFF. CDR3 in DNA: TGCGCCAGCAGCCAAGAGACGAGCGCGAACACCGGGGAGCTGTTTTTT.

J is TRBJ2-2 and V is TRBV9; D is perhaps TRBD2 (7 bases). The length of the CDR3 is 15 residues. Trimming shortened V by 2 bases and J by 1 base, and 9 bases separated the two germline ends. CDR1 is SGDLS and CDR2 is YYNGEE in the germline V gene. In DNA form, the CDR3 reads TGTGCCAGCAGCGTGCGGGGGCGGAACACCGGGGAGCTGTTTTTT. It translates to CASSVRGRNTGELFF.

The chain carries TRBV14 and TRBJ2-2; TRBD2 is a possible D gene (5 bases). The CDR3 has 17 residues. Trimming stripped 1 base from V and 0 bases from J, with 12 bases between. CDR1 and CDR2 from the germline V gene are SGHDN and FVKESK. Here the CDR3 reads CASSQVFGAANTGELFF. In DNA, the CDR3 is TGTGCCAGCAGCCAAGTGTTCGGAGCGGCGAACACCGGGGAGCTGTTTTTT.

This chain's CDR3 is CASSRQGSSYNEQFF. Here the CDR3 DNA reads TGTGCCAGCAGCCGACAGGGTAGCTCCTACAATGAGCAGTTCTTC. The chain employs TRBV5-4 and TRBJ2-1, with 7 nucleotides matching TRBD1. There are 15 residues in the CDR3. Germline loops: CDR1 SGHNT, CDR2 YYREEE (reference sequence). Germline trimming cut 4 bases from V and 0 bases from J; bases unmatched to any gene: 4.

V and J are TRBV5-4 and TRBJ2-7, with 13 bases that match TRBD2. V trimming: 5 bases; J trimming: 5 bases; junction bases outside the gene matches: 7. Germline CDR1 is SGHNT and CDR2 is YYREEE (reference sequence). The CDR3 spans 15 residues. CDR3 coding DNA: TGTGCCAGCAGACCTCTGGGGACTAGCGGGAACGAGCAGTACTTC. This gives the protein CASRPLGTSGNEQYF.

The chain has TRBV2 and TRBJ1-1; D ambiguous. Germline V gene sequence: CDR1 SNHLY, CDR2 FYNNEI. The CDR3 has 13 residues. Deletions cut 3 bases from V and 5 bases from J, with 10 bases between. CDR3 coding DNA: TGTGCCAGCAGTGACACCCAAGCAACTGAAGCTTTCTTT. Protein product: CASSDTQATEAFF.